This note documents a single TCR beta chain sequence. The data derive from a study of cytomegalovirus exposure and HLA in healthy donors. Primers included in the PCR were 60 Vbeta and 13 Jbeta primers. Some clones are missing from TCRdb's copy, which holds only in-frame ones; the method was immunoSEQ multiplex PCR. The table includes about 160,000 clones, around 82% detected once. The clonotype originates from a boy aged 2 to 10 in good health and CMV-seronegative. The sequencing sample was made of PBMCs.

For the CDR3, the DNA is TGCAGCGTGGGGGGGAGACAGGATATGAACACTGAAGCTTTCTTT. Its protein is CSVGGRQDMNTEAFF. V usage is TRBV29-1 and J usage is TRBJ1-1; the D gene is possibly TRBD1 (6 bases). The CDR3 loop spans 15 amino acids. Germline V gene sequence: CDR1 SQVTM, CDR2 ANQGSEA. Trimming shortened V by 6 bases and J by 0 bases, and 17 bases separated the two germline ends.